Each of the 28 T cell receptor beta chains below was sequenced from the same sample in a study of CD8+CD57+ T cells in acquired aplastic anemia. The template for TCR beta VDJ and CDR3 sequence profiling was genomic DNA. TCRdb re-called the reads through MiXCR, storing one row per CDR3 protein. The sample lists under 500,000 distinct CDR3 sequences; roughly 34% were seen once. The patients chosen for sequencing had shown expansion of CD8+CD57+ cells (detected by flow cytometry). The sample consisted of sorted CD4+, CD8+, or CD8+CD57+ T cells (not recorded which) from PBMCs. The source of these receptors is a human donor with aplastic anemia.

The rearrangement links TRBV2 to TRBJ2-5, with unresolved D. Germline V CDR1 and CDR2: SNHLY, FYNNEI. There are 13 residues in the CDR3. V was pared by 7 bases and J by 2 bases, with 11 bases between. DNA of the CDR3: TGTGCCAGCAAGATGTCAGAACAAGAGACCCAGTACTTC. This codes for CASKMSEQETQYF.

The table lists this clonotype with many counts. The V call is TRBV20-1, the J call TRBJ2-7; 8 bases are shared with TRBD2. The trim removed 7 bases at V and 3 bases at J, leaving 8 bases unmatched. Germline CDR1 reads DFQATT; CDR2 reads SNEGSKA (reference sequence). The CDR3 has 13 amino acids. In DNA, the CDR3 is TGCAGTGTACCCCTAGCGGGCCGCTACGAGCAGTACTTC. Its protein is CSVPLAGRYEQYF.

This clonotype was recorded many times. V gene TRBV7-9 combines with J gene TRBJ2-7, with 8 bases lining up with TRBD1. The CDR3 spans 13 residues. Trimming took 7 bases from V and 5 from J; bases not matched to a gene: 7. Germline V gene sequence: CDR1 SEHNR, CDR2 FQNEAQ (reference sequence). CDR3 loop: CASMPRGRHEQYF. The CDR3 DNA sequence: TGTGCCAGCATGCCCAGGGGGCGACACGAGCAGTACTTC.

CDR3 DNA: TGTGCCAGCAGCTTAGGGGCAGGGGGCGCCGAGCTTTCACCCCTCCACTTT. Its protein product is CASSLGAGGAELSPLHF. The chain recombines TRBV7-3 with TRBJ1-6; 8 bases map to TRBD1. V was pared by 2 bases and J by 9 bases, with 12 bases of the junction left unmatched. This CDR3 region has 17 residues. CDR1 is SGHTA and CDR2 is FQGTGA in the germline V gene.

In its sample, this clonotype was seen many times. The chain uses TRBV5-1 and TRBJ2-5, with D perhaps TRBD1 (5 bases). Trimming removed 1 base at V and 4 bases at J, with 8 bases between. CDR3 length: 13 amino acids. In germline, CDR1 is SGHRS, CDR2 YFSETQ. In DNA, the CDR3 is TGCGCCAGCAGCTTGAAGGGGCTAGAGACCCAGTACTTC. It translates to CASSLKGLETQYF. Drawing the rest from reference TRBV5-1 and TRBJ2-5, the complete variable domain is KAGVTQTPRYLIKTRGQQVTLSCSPISGHRSVSWYQQTPGQGLQFLFEYFSETQRNKGNFPGRFSGRQFSNSRSEMNVSTLELGDSALYLCASSLKGLETQYFGPGTRLLVL.

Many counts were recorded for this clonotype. CDR3 in DNA: TGTGCCAGCCGGGCAGAGGGACAGGTACTAGATGGCTACACCTTC. Its protein is CASRAEGQVLDGYTF. The chain links TRBV2 to TRBJ1-2, with TRBD1 matching 8 bases. V lost 8 bases and J lost 6; bases outside the gene matches: 14. CDR1 is SNHLY and CDR2 is FYNNEI in the germline V gene. CDR3 length: 15 amino acids.

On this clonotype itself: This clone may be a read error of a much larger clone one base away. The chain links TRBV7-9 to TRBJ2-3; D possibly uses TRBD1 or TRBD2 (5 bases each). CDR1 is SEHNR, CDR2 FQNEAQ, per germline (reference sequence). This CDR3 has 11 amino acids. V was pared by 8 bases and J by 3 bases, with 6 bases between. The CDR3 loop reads CASGGTDTQYF. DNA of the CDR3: TGTGCCAGCGGGGGTACAGATACGCAGTATTTT.

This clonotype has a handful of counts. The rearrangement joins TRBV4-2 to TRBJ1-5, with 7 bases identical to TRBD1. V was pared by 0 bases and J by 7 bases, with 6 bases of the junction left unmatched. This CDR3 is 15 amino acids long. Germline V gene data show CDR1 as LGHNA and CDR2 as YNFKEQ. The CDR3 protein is CASSQDLTGQQPQHF. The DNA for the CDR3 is TGTGCCAGCAGCCAAGATTTGACAGGGCAGCAGCCCCAGCATTTT.

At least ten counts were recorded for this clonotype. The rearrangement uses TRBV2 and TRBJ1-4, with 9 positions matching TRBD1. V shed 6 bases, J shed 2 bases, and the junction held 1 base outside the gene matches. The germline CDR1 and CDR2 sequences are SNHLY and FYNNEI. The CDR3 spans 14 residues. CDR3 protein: CASRTGGTNEKLFF. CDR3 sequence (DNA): TGTGCCAGCAGAACAGGGGGCACTAATGAAAAACTGTTTTTT.

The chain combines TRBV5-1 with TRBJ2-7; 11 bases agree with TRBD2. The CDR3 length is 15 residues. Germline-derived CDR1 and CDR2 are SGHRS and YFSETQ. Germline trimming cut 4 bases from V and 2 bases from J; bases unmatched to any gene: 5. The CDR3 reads CASSGNSGRAYEQYF. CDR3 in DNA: TGCGCCAGCAGCGGAAATAGCGGGAGGGCCTACGAGCAGTACTTC.

The CDR3 DNA reads TGTGCCACCAGTGGCGGGGGCATCCTCCTCCACTTT. It yields the protein CATSGGGILLHF. The V and J genes are TRBV24-1 and TRBJ1-6, with D perhaps TRBD1 (6 bases). Germline CDR1 reads KGHDR; CDR2 reads SFDVKD. This CDR3 comprises 12 residues. The V end lost 5 bases, the J end lost 15 bases, and 13 bases lay between the germline ends.

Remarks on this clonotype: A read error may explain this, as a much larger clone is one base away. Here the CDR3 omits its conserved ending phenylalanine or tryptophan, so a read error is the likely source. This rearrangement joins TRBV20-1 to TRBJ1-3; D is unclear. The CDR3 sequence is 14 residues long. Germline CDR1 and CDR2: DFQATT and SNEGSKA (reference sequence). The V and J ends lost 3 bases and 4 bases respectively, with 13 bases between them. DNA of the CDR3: TGCAGTGCTAGTCGGGCTGCGGTGGGAAACACCATATATCTT. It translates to CSASRAAVGNTIYL.

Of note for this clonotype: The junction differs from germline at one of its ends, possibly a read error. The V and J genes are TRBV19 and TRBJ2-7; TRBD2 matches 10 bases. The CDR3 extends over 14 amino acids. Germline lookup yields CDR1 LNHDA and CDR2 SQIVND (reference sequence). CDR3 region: CTSSPVGLASEQYF. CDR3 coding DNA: TGTACCAGCAGCCCCGTGGGACTAGCGTCCGAGCAGTACTTC.

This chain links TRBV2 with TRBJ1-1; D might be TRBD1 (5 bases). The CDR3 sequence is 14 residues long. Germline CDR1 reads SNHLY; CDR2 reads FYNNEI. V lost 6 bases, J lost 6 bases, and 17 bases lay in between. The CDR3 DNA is TGTGCCAGCAGGAGGGCCCGGCGGGACTCTGAAGCTTTCTTT. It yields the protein CASRRARRDSEAFF.

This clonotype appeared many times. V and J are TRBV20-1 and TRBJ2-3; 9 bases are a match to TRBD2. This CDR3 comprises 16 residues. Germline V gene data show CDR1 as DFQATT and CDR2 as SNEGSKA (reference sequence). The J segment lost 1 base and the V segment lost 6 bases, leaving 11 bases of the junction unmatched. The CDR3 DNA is TGCAGTGCAGACGCCGGGACTAGCAGTGGCACAGATACGCAGTATTTT. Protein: CSADAGTSSGTDTQYF.

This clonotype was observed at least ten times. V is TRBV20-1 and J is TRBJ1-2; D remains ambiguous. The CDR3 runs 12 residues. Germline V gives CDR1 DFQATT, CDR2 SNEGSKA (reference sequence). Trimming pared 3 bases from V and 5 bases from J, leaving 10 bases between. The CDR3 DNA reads TGCAGTGCTAGTGCTGTTCCGTATGGCTACACCTTC. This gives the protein CSASAVPYGYTF.

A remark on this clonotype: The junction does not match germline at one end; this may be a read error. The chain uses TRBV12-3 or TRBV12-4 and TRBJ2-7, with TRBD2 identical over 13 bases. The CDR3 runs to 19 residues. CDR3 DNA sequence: TGTGCCAGCAGCTTAGCTAGGTTGACTAGCGGGGGGAGCTCCTACGAGCAGCACTTC. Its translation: CASSLARLTSGGSSYEQHF.

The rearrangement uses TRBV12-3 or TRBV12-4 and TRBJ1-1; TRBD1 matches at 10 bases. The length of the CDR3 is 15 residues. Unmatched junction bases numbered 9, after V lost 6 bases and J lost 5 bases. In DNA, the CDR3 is TGTGCCAGCAGGCCTGAGGGACAGGGGAGGACTGAAGCTTTCTTT. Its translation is CASRPEGQGRTEAFF.

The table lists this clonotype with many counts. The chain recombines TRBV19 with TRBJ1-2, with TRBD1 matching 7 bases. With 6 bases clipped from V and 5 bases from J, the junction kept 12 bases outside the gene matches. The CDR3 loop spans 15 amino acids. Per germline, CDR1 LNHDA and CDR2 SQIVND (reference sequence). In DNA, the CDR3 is TGTGCCAGTAGATCCCTAGACAGGGCGTTATATGGCTACACCTTC. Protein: CASRSLDRALYGYTF.

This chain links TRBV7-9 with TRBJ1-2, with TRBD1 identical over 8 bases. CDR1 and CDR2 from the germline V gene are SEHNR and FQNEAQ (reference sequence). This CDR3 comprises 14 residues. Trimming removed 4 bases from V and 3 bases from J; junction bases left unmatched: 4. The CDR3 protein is CASSSGQADYGYTF. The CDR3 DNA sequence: TGTGCCAGCAGCTCGGGACAGGCTGACTATGGCTACACCTTC.

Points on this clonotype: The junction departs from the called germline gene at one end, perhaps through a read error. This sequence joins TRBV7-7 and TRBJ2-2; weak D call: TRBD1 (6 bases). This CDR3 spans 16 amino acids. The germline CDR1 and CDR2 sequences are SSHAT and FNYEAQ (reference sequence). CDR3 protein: CASSLAQGSGTGELFF. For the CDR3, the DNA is TGTGCTAGCAGCTTAGCACAGGGATCGGGGACCGGGGAGCTGTTTTTT.

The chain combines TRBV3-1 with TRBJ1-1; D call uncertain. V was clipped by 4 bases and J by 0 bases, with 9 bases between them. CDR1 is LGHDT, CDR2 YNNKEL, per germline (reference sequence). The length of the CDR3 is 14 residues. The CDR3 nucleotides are TGTGCCAGCAGCCGGTCCGGAATGAACACTGAAGCTTTCTTT. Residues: CASSRSGMNTEAFF.

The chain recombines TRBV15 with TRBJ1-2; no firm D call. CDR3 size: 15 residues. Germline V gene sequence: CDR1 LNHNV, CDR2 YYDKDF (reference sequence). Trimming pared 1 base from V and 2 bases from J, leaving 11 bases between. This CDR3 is CATSRVSDRNYGYTF. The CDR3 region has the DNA TGTGCCACCAGCAGAGTTTCGGACCGAAACTATGGCTACACCTTC.

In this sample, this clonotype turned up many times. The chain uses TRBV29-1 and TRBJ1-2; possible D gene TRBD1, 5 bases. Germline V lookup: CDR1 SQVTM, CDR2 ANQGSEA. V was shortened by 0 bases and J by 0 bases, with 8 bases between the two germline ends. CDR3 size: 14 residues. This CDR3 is CSVEDSTANYGYTF. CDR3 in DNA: TGCAGCGTTGAAGACTCGACAGCTAACTATGGCTACACCTTC. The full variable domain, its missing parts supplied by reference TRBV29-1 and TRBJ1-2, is SAVISQKPSRDICQRGTSLTIQCQVDSQVTMMFWYRQQPGQSLTLIATANQGSEATYESGFVIDKFPISRPNLTFSTLTVSNMSPEDSSIYLCSVEDSTANYGYTFGSGTRLTVV.

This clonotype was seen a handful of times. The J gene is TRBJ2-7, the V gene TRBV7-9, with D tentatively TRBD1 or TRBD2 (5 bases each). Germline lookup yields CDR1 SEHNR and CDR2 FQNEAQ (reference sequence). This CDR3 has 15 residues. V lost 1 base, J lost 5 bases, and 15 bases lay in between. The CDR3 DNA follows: TGTGCCAGCAGCTTAGGGGACCGGGATTTGGACGAGCAGTACTTC. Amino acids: CASSLGDRDLDEQYF.

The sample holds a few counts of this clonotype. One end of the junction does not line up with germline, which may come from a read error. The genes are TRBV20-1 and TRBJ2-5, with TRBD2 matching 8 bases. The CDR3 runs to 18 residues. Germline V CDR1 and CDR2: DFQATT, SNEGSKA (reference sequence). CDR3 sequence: CSARDDTGREADQETQCF. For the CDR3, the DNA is TGCAGTGCTAGAGATGACACAGGGCGGGAGGCAGATCAAGAGACCCAGTGCTTC.

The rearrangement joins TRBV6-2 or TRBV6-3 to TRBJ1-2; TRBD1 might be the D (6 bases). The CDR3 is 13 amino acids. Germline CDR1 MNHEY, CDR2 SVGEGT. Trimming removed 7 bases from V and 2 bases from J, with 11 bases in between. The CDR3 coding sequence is TGTGCCAGCACTAAGGGGGGGAACTATGGCTACACCTTC. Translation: CASTKGGNYGYTF.

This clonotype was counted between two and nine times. DNA for the CDR3: TGCGCCAGCAGCCAGGGACTACCCTACAATGAGCAGTTCTTC. Its protein is CASSQGLPYNEQFF. The chain couples TRBV5-1 to TRBJ2-1; TRBD2 matches at 7 bases. V dropped 4 bases and J dropped 2; count of bases not matched to a gene: 3. CDR1 is SGHRS, CDR2 YFSETQ, per germline. The CDR3 consists of 14 residues.